The TCR beta chain under discussion was sequenced for a study of early T cells in non-severe SARS-CoV-2 infection. TCRdb re-derived calls from the 5' RACE reads in MiXCR, one entry per CDR3 protein. The repertoire holds tens of thousands of distinct CDR3 sequences, with about 10% as singletons. V lost 5 bases, J lost 6 bases, and 9 bases stayed unmatched. Germline lookup yields CDR1 SQVTM and CDR2 ANQGSEA. The CDR3 contains 13 residues. In this sample, this clonotype turned up many times. V gene TRBV29-1 combines with J gene TRBJ1-2, with 7 bases that match TRBD1. The sample taken for sequencing was whole blood. This receptor was obtained from an adult who was a healthcare worker with PCR-confirmed SARS-CoV-2 infection or an uninfected control (not recorded which). CDR3 residues: CSVRTGTVDGYTF. The CDR3 bases are TGCAGCGTTCGTACCGGGACAGTAGATGGCTACACCTTC.